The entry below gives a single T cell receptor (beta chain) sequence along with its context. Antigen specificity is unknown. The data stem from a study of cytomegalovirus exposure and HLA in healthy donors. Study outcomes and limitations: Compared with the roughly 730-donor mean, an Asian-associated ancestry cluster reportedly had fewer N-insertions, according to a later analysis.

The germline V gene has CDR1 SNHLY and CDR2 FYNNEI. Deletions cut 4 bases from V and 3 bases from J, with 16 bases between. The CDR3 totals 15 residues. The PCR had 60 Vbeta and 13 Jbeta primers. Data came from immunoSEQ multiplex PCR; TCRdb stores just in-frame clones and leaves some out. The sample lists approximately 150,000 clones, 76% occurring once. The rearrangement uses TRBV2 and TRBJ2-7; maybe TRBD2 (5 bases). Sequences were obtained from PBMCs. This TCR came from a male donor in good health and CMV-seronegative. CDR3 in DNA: TGTGCCAGCAGTGGTCGCGAGGGAACGCTCTACGAGCAGTACTTC. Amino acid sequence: CASSGREGTLYEQYF.